Listed here are 21 T cell receptor beta chains from one sample, sequenced in a study of Ad26.COV2.S vaccination and SARS-CoV-2 variants. Indicated treatment: roughly 20 received Ad26.COV2.S at low or high dose, single or two shots; several received placebo; per-sample allocation not given. Samples analyzed were those drawn on day 63 after the first vaccine or placebo injection. The protocol was immunoSEQ multiplex PCR, while the TCRdb copy is restricted to in-frame clones and leaves out a portion. The table records more than 300,000 clones, around four fifths of them present only once. This material consisted of peripheral blood, taken in a trial of Ad26.COV2.S vaccine versus placebo. These receptor sequences come from a person aged 18-65 years who received the Ad26.COV2.S COVID-19 vaccine or a placebo.

V is TRBV3-1 (or the pseudogene TRBV3-2) and J is TRBJ2-3; 10 bases are shared with TRBD2. Germline V gene data show CDR1 as LGHDT and CDR2 as YNNKEL (reference sequence). The CDR3 length is 14 residues. Losses at the gene ends were 3 bases for V and 5 bases for J; bases not matched to a gene: 2. DNA for the CDR3: TGTGCCAGCAGCCACAGCGGGGGGGGAGATACGCAGTATTTT. It encodes CASSHSGGGDTQYF.

The chain couples TRBV12-3 or TRBV12-4 to TRBJ1-2, with 7 bases lining up with TRBD1. This CDR3 contains 13 residues. With 5 bases clipped from V and 6 bases from J, the junction kept 6 bases outside the gene matches. The CDR3 reads CASSRTGANGYTF. In DNA form, the CDR3 reads TGTGCCAGCAGTAGGACAGGCGCCAATGGCTACACCTTC.

This clone was recorded only once. J is TRBJ2-3 and V is TRBV29-1; 8 bases align to TRBD2. The junction had 9 bases not matched to a gene; V was cut back by 4 bases and J by 0 bases. The CDR3 is made up of 16 amino acids. Germline V gives CDR1 SQVTM, CDR2 ANQGSEA. The CDR3 reads CSVGGASGRSTDTQYF. In DNA, the CDR3 is TGCAGCGTTGGAGGGGCTAGCGGGCGTAGCACAGATACGCAGTATTTT.

This clone was seen a single time. The CDR3 DNA is TGTGCCAGCAGCCAACCGACTAGCGGGGGGCATAACAACTCCTCTGGGGCCAACGTCCTGACTTTC. Amino acid sequence: CASSQPTSGGHNNSSGANVLTF. The chain combines TRBV3-1 (or the pseudogene TRBV3-2) with TRBJ2-6; TRBD2 agrees at 13 bases. Germline CDR1 is LGHDT and CDR2 is YNNKEL (reference sequence). This CDR3 region has 22 residues. The trim removed 2 bases at V and 0 bases at J, leaving 13 bases unmatched.

This clone was seen a single time. V and J are TRBV19 and TRBJ2-7, with D possibly TRBD1 on 6 matching bases. This CDR3 has 14 residues. V was clipped by 7 bases and J by 0 bases, with 13 bases between them. CDR1 is LNHDA, CDR2 SQIVND, per germline (reference sequence). This CDR3 reads CASTKGRGSYEQYF. The CDR3 region has the DNA TGTGCCAGTACCAAAGGCAGGGGCTCCTACGAGCAGTACTTC. The variable domain in full, completed from reference TRBV19 and TRBJ2-7, reads DGGITQSPKYLFRKEGQNVTLSCEQNLNHDAMYWYRQDPGQGLRLIYYSQIVNDFQKGDIAEGYSVSREKKESFPLTVTSAQKNPTAFYLCASTKGRGSYEQYFGPGTRLTVT.

Only a few counts were recorded for this clone. The V call is TRBV19, the J call TRBJ1-5; 9 nucleotides align to TRBD1. The V and J ends lost 4 bases and 4 bases, in that order; junction bases with no gene match: 5. This CDR3 contains 15 residues. CDR1 is LNHDA, CDR2 SQIVND, per germline (reference sequence). This chain's CDR3 is CASSKGQGLNQPQHF. Written as DNA, the CDR3 is TGTGCCAGTAGTAAGGGACAGGGACTAAATCAGCCCCAGCATTTT.

The chain has TRBV9 and TRBJ1-1, with TRBD1 as a possible D gene (6 bases). The CDR3 has 14 residues. Germline V gene sequence: CDR1 SGDLS, CDR2 YYNGEE. Trimming took 3 bases from V and 1 from J, leaving 10 bases between them. CDR3 residues: CASSGKQGNTEAFF. The CDR3 nucleotides are TGTGCCAGCAGCGGCAAACAGGGGAACACTGAAGCTTTCTTT.

The rearrangement joins TRBV19 to TRBJ1-1; D is unresolved. The CDR3 runs to 12 residues. CDR1 and CDR2 from the germline V gene are LNHDA and SQIVND (reference sequence). Trimming took 6 bases from V and 10 from J, leaving 15 bases between them. In DNA, the CDR3 is TGTGCCAGTAGCCACCGAACTAGGGCAGCTTTCTTT. Translating it yields CASSHRTRAAFF. The full variable domain, its missing parts supplied by reference TRBV19 and TRBJ1-1, is DGGITQSPKYLFRKEGQNVTLSCEQNLNHDAMYWYRQDPGQGLRLIYYSQIVNDFQKGDIAEGYSVSREKKESFPLTVTSAQKNPTAFYLCASSHRTRAAFFGQGTRLTVV.

The V gene is TRBV7-6, the J gene TRBJ1-2; D uncertain. CDR1 and CDR2 (germline): SGHVS, FNYEAQ. The CDR3 covers 16 residues. V shed 4 bases and J shed 0 bases, with 15 bases lying between them. This CDR3 reads CASSSAPRSPNYGYTF. Written as DNA, the CDR3 is TGTGCCAGCAGCTCCGCACCCAGGAGCCCTAACTATGGCTACACCTTC.

This chain uses TRBV24-1 with TRBJ2-4; 10 nucleotides align to TRBD1. V trimming: 2 bases; J trimming: 0 bases; junction bases outside the gene matches: 9. CDR1 is KGHDR and CDR2 is SFDVKD in the germline V gene. The CDR3 contains 19 residues. The CDR3 DNA sequence: TGTGCCACCAGTGATTCGGACGACAGGGGGCCTCTAGCCAAAAACATTCAGTACTTC. This sequence encodes CATSDSDDRGPLAKNIQYF.

In nucleotides, the CDR3 is TGTGCCAGCAGCGCCCGACTAGCGGGGGGGATGAATGAGCAGTTCTTC. Translating it yields CASSARLAGGMNEQFF. The rearrangement links TRBV9 to TRBJ2-1; 14 nucleotides line up with TRBD2. J lost 7 bases, V lost 3 bases, and 6 bases had no gene match. The CDR3 contains 16 residues. Germline V CDR1 and CDR2: SGDLS, YYNGEE.

The chain carries TRBV19 and TRBJ2-1; 7 positions match TRBD2. Germline-derived CDR1 and CDR2 are LNHDA and SQIVND (reference sequence). There are 15 residues in the CDR3. V shed 6 bases, J shed 3 bases, and the junction held 8 bases outside the gene matches. CDR3 in DNA: TGTGCCAGTAGCCCGGTGGGGGGGGACTACAATGAGCAGTTCTTC. Its protein is CASSPVGGDYNEQFF.

V usage is TRBV5-1 and J usage is TRBJ1-1; tentatively, D is TRBD1 (6 bases). This CDR3 has 14 amino acids. V lost 3 bases and J 3 bases, leaving 12 bases between the germline ends. Germline values: CDR1 SGHRS, CDR2 YFSETQ. CDR3 in amino acids: CASSSTGEDTEAFF. In DNA form, the CDR3 reads TGCGCCAGCAGCTCGACAGGCGAGGACACTGAAGCTTTCTTT.

This clone turned up a few times. The chain is built from TRBV6-5 and TRBJ2-7; possibly TRBD2 for D (5 bases). The CDR3 contains 15 residues. The V gene's germline CDR1 is MNHEY and CDR2 SVGAGI. The V and J ends lost 5 bases and 7 bases respectively, with 21 bases between them. The CDR3 bases are TGTGCCAGCAGTCCTAGACCGGGAAGGGTGCAGGAGCAGTACTTC. Amino acids: CASSPRPGRVQEQYF.

This chain connects TRBV11-3 to TRBJ2-2, with unresolved D. Germline CDR1 SGHNT, CDR2 YENEEA. The CDR3 totals 13 residues. V lost 1 base and J lost 7, with 7 bases in between. The CDR3 is CASSLVFSGELFF. CDR3 DNA: TGTGCCAGCAGCTTAGTCTTCAGCGGGGAGCTGTTTTTT. Based on the CDR3 plus reference TRBV11-3 and TRBJ2-2, the full variable domain is EAGVVQSPRYKIIEKKQPVAFWCNPISGHNTLYWYLQNLGQGPELLIRYENEEAVDDSQLPKDRFSAERLKGVDSTLKIQPAELGDSAVYLCASSLVFSGELFFGEGSRLTVL.

V gene TRBV7-2 combines with J gene TRBJ2-5, with no clear D. V was trimmed by 6 bases and J by 4 bases, leaving 15 bases between them. In germline, CDR1 is SGHTA, CDR2 FQGNSA. The CDR3 length is 14 residues. CDR3 bases: TGTGCCAGCAGTTCGCGTAATGGGGTAGAGACCCAGTACTTC. This codes for CASSSRNGVETQYF.

The chain recombines TRBV7-9 with TRBJ1-2, with a weak D call TRBD1 (5 bases). CDR3 length: 14 amino acids. The germline gives CDR1 SEHNR, CDR2 FQNEAQ (reference sequence). V was clipped by 0 bases and J by 7 bases, with 12 bases between them. CDR3 bases: TGTGCCAGCAGCTTAGCGCCCGATCAGGGTGGCTACACCTTC. Protein product: CASSLAPDQGGYTF.

The chain employs TRBV6-4 and TRBJ1-4; possibly TRBD1 for D (5 bases). Germline CDR1 is MRHNA and CDR2 is SNTAGT. The ends were cut back, 4 bases at V and 7 bases at J, with 13 bases in the middle. The CDR3 has 14 amino acids. In DNA, the CDR3 is TGTGCCAGCAGTGCGGGACCCTGGGGTGAAAAACTGTTTTTT. Amino acid sequence: CASSAGPWGEKLFF.

The chain couples TRBV7-6 to TRBJ1-6; TRBD1 matches 11 bases. The CDR3 sequence is 15 residues long. CDR1 SGHVS and CDR2 FNYEAQ come from the germline V gene. V lost 5 bases to trimming and J lost 8 bases; unmatched junction nucleotides: 5. The CDR3 loop reads CASSRTGGKDSPLHF. The CDR3 coding sequence is TGTGCCAGCAGCCGGACAGGGGGCAAGGATTCACCCCTCCACTTT.

This sequence joins TRBV5-5 and TRBJ1-3; D not certain. Per the germline V gene, CDR1 is SGHKS and CDR2 is YYEKEE (reference sequence). This CDR3 contains 14 residues. V was clipped by 4 bases and J by 0 bases, with 8 bases between them. CDR3 region: CASSPRSSGNTIYF. In DNA, the CDR3 is TGTGCCAGCAGCCCCCGGAGCTCTGGAAACACCATATATTTT.

The V and J genes are TRBV3-1 (or the pseudogene TRBV3-2) and TRBJ1-2, with D uncertain. This CDR3 is 14 amino acids long. From germline, CDR1 is LGHDT and CDR2 YNNKEL (reference sequence). The V end was cut by 4 bases, the J end by 4 bases, with 13 bases between. CDR3 nucleotides: TGTGCCAGCAGCCGGCATAATTTAGGCTATGGCTACACCTTC. Translation: CASSRHNLGYGYTF.